The sequence of this T cell receptor beta chain was determined in a study of blood T cells in healthy people across ages. Study-level points and caveats: There was no known CMV status for donors, so expanded clonotype changes were possibly confounded.

Ten or more counts support this clonotype. What it binds is not known. Alongside a J-beta primer mix, a sample-barcoded 5' primer served in a second PCR lasting roughly 6 to 11 cycles. Every cDNA was tagged by a template-switch adaptor with 12 random nucleotides. Using its own MiXCR run on the 5' RACE reads, TCRdb lists one record per CDR3 protein. The repertoire holds 1.5 million to 1.9 million distinct CDR3 sequences, with roughly 43% as singletons. Collection of 8.5 to 10 milliliters of peripheral blood was performed for each donor. Each sample had at least 7 million PBMCs isolated. Sequenced sample: blood. The source of this sequence is a woman younger than 35 in good health.

The CDR3, as DNA: TGTGCCAGCAGCTTAGGGGGAGGATATAATTCACCCCTCCACTTT. Translated: CASSLGGGYNSPLHF. V and J are TRBV7-2 and TRBJ1-6; D remains ambiguous. CDR3 length: 15 residues. Germline V gene sequence: CDR1 SGHTA, CDR2 FQGNSA. The germline V and J ends were trimmed by 1 base and 4 bases, with 8 bases remaining between them.